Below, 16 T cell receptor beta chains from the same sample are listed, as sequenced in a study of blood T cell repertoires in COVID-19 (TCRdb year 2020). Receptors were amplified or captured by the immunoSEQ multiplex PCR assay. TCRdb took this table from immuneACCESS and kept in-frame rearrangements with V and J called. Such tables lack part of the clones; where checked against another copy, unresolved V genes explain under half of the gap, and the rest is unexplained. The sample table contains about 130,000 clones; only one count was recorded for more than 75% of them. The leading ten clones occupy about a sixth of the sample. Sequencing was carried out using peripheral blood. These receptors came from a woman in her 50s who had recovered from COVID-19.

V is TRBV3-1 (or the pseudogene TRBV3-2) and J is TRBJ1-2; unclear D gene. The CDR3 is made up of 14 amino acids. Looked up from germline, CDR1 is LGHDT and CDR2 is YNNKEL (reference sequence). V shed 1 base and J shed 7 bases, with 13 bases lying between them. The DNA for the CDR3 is TGTGCCAGCAGCCAAGCTATCGGAGCAGCTGGCTACACCTTC. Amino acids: CASSQAIGAAGYTF.

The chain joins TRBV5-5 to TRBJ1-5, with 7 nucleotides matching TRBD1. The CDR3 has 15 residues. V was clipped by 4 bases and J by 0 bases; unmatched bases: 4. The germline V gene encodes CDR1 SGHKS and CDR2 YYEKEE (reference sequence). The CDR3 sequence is CASSRDSNSNQPQHF. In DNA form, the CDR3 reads TGTGCCAGCAGCCGGGACAGCAATAGCAATCAGCCCCAGCATTTT.

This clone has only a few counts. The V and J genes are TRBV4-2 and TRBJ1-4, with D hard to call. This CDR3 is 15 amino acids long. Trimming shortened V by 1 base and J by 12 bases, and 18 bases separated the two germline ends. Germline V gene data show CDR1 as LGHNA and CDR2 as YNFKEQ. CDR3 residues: CASSQASVEAEELFF. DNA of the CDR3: TGTGCCAGCAGCCAAGCGTCAGTGGAGGCTGAGGAACTGTTTTTT.

CDR3 sequence reads: CASRGAGYNEQFF. The CDR3 DNA sequence: TGCGCCAGCAGGGGAGCTGGTTACAATGAGCAGTTCTTC. The gene calls are TRBV4-1 and TRBJ2-1, with a tentative D call TRBD2 (5 bases). V lost 6 bases to trimming and J lost 4 bases, with 10 bases between them. The CDR3 runs to 13 residues. Germline loops: CDR1 MGHRA, CDR2 YSYEKL.

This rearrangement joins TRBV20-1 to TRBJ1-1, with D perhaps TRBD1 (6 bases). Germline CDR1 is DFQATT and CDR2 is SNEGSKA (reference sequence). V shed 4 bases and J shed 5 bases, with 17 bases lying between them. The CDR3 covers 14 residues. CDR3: CSANDRTSGTEAFF. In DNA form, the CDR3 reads TGCAGTGCTAATGACAGGACTTCGGGGACTGAAGCTTTCTTT.

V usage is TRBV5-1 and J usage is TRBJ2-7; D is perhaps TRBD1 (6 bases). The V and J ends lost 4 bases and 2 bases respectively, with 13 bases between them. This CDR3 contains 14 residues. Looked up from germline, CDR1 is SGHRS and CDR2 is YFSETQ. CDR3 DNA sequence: TGCGCCAGCAGCACAACAGGGATGGCCTACGAGCAGTACTTC. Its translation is CASSTTGMAYEQYF. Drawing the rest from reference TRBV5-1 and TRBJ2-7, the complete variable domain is KAGVTQTPRYLIKTRGQQVTLSCSPISGHRSVSWYQQTPGQGLQFLFEYFSETQRNKGNFPGRFSGRQFSNSRSEMNVSTLELGDSALYLCASSTTGMAYEQYFGPGTRLTVT.

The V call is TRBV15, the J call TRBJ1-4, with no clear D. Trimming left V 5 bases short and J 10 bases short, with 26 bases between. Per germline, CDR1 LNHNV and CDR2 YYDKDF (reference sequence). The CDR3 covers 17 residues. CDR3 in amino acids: CATSPHTGREEGGKLFF. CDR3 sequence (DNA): TGTGCCACCAGCCCTCACACGGGTAGAGAGGAAGGAGGAAAACTGTTTTTT.

The CDR3: CASSQWRTSTEAFF. CDR3 sequence (DNA): TGTGCCAGCAGCCAATGGAGGACTAGTACTGAAGCTTTCTTT. The chain carries TRBV14 and TRBJ1-1; D ambiguous. Trimming stripped 2 bases from V and 5 bases from J, with 12 bases between. Germline lookup yields CDR1 SGHDN and CDR2 FVKESK. This CDR3 region has 14 residues.

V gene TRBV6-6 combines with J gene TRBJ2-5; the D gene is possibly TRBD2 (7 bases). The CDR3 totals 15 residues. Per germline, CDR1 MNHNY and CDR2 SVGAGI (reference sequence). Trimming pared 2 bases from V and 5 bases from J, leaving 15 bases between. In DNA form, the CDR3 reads TGTGCCAGCAGTTACGCCTCACGGGGGGCGGAGACCCAGTACTTC. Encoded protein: CASSYASRGAETQYF.

CDR3 bases: TGTGCCAGCAGCGAACTAGCCTATGAGCAGTTCTTC. Translating gives CASSELAYEQFF. V is TRBV7-9 and J is TRBJ2-1; a weak D match, TRBD2 (6 bases). The CDR3 totals 12 residues. Trimming left V 5 bases short and J 8 bases short, with 10 bases between. CDR1 is SEHNR, CDR2 FQNEAQ, per germline (reference sequence).

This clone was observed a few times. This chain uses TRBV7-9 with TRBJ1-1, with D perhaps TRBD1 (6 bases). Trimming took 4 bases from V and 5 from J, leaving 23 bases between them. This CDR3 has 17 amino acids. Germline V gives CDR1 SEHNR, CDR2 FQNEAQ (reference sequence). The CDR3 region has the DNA TGTGCCAGCAGCTACGCAGACTCGGGCCAGGGGTCGACTGAAGCTTTCTTT. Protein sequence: CASSYADSGQGSTEAFF.

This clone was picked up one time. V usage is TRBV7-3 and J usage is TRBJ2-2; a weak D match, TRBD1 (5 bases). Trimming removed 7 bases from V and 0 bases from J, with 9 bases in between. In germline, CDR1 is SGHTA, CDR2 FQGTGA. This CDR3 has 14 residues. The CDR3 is CASTRAANTGELFF. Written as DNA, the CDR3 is TGTGCCAGCACCAGGGCGGCGAACACCGGGGAGCTGTTTTTT.

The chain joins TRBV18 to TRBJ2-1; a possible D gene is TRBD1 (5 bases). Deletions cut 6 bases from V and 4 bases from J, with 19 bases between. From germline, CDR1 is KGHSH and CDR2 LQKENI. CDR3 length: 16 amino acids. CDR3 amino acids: CASSLLREGAYNEQFF. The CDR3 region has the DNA TGTGCCAGCTCGTTACTCAGGGAAGGGGCGTACAATGAGCAGTTCTTC.

The CDR3 loop reads CASSAQPGIRTDTQYF. DNA for the CDR3: TGTGCCAGTAGTGCGCAACCAGGGATTCGGACAGATACGCAGTATTTT. The V and J genes are TRBV19 and TRBJ2-3; a weak D match, TRBD1 (5 bases). V lost 5 bases and J lost 3, with 18 bases in between. This CDR3 spans 16 amino acids. The V gene's germline CDR1 is LNHDA and CDR2 SQIVND (reference sequence).

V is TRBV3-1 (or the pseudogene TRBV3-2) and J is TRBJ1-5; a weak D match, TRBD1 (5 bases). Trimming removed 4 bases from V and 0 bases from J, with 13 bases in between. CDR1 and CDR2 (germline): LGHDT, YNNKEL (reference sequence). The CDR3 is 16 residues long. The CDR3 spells CASSLRTPYSNQPQHF. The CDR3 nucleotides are TGTGCCAGCAGCCTCCGGACACCCTATAGCAATCAGCCCCAGCATTTT.

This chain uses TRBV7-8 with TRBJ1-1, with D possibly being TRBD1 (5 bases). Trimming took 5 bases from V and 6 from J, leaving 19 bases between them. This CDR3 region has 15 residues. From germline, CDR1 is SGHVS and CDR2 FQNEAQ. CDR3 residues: CASSQLGQGRSEAFF. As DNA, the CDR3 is TGTGCCAGCAGCCAATTGGGGCAGGGCCGATCTGAAGCTTTCTTT.